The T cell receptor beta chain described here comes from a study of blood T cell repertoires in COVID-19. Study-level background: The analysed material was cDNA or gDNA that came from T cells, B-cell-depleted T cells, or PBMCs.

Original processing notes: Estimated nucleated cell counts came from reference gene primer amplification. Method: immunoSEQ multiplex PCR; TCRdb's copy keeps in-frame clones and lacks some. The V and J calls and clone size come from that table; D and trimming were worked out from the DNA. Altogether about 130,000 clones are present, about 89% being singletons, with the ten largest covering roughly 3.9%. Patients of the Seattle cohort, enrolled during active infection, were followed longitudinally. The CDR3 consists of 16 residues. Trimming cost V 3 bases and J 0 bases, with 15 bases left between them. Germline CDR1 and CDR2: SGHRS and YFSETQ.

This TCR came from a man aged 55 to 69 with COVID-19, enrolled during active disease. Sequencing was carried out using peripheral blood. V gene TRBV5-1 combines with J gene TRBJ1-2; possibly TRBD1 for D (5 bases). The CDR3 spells CASSSRTIPSNYGYTF. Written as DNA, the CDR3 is TGCGCCAGCAGCTCCCGGACAATCCCGTCTAACTATGGCTACACCTTC.